This TCR beta chain was profiled in a study of T-cell reconstitution after alpha-beta-depleted transplantation in children. Whole-study findings and limits: Reports say that about two months after transplant, the alpha-beta T cells came out of several hundred graft clones that had expanded. Day-60 TCRbeta diversity that was high in some patients was derived from surviving recipient T cells and thymic progenitors.

Per germline, CDR1 KGHDR and CDR2 SFDVKD. The CDR3 spans 16 residues. A TCRbeta library incorporating unique molecular identifiers was prepared. TCRdb re-analysed the PCR reads in MiXCR, keeping a single row per CDR3 protein. Of hundreds of thousands of distinct CDR3 sequences listed, about 16% are singletons. In regard to this clonotype: Its antigen is as yet unknown. The junction departs from germline at one end; a sequencing error may be responsible.

The TCR sequence derives from a boy younger than two who had a stem cell transplant for Wiskott-Aldrich syndrome, so the T cells may come from the graft donor. This specimen was PBMCs, mostly from graft donor cells, taken 360 days after TCRalphabeta/CD19-depleted stem cell transplant. This chain links TRBV24-1 with TRBJ2-1; 9 bases align to TRBD2. The CDR3 DNA reads TGTGCCACCAGTGATGCGGGGGGGCGCTCCTACAATGAGCAGTTATTC. Residues: CATSDAGGRSYNEQLF.